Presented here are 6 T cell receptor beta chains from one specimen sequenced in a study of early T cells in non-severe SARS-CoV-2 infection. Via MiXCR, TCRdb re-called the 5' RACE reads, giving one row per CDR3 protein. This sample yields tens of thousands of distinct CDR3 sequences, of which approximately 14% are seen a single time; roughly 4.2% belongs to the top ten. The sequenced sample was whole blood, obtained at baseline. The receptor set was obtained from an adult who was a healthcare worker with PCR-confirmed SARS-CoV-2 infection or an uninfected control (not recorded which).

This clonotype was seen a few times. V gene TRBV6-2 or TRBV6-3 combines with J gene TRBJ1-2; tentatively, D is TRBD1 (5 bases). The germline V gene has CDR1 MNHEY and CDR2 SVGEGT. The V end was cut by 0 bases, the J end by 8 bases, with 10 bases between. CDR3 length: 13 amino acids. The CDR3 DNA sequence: TGTGCCAGCAGTTACTCGAAGCGGGGCGGCTACACCTTC. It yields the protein CASSYSKRGGYTF.

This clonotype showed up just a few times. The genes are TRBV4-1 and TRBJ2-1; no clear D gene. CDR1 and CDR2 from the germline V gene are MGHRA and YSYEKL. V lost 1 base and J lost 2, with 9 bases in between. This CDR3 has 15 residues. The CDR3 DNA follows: TGCGCCAGCAGCCAAGGTCACGGTCCCTACAATGAGCAGTTCTTC. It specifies CASSQGHGPYNEQFF.

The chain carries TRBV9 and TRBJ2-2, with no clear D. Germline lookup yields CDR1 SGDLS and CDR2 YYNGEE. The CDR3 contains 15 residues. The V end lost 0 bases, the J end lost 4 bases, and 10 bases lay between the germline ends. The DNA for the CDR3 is TGTGCCAGCAGCGTAGTAGCTTCGGGCACCGGGGAGCTGTTTTTT. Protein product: CASSVVASGTGELFF.

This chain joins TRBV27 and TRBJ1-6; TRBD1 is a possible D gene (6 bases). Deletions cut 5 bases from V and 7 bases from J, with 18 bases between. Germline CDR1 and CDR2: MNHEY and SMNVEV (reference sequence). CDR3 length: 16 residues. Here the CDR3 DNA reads TGTGCCAGCAGTGGCTCCACCGGACAGTCGAATTCACCCCTCCACTTT. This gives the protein CASSGSTGQSNSPLHF.

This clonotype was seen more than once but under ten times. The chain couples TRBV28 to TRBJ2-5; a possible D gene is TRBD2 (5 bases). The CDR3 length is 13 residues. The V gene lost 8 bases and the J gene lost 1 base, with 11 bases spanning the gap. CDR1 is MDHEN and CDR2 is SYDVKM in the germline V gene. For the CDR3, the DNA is TGTGCCAGCGAGAGGGATGCCCAAGAGACCCAGTACTTC. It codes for CASERDAQETQYF.

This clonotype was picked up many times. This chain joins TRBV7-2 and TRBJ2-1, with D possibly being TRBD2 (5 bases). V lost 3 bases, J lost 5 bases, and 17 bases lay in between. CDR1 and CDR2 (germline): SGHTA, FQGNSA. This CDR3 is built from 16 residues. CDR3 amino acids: CASSFGRSSGNNEQFF. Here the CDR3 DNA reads TGTGCCAGCAGCTTTGGGAGATCCTCCGGGAACAATGAGCAGTTCTTC.